These 7 T cell receptor beta chains originate from one sample sequenced in a study of CD8 T cells in ankylosing spondylitis. Each CDR3 protein gets one entry after TCRdb re-called the 5' RACE reads with MiXCR. The sample holds under 250,000 distinct CDR3 sequences, roughly 24% seen once. The sample was blood, either unsorted or a sorted T cell fraction (not recorded which). Receptors were obtained from a male donor with ankylosing spondylitis or in good health (not recorded which).

This clonotype was counted a few times. V and J are TRBV29-1 and TRBJ2-5; a possible D gene is TRBD2 (5 bases). With 5 bases removed from V and 4 bases from J, the gap between germline ends came to 11 bases. Looked up from germline, CDR1 is SQVTM and CDR2 is ANQGSEA. CDR3 size: 12 residues. The DNA for the CDR3 is TGCAGCGTTTATACTAGGCGAGAGACCCAGTACTTC. Its translation is CSVYTRRETQYF.

This sequence joins TRBV29-1 and TRBJ1-1; TRBD1 is a possible D gene (6 bases). The ends were cut back, 5 bases at V and 2 bases at J, with 12 bases in the middle. Germline assignment: CDR1 SQVTM and CDR2 ANQGSEA. This CDR3 has 13 residues. The CDR3 is CSVHREVNTEAFF. DNA of the CDR3: TGCAGCGTTCACAGGGAGGTAAACACTGAAGCTTTCTTT.

This clonotype was recorded many times. The gene calls are TRBV29-1 and TRBJ2-3; D remains unclear. CDR1 is SQVTM, CDR2 ANQGSEA, per germline. The CDR3 consists of 14 residues. The V and J ends lost 1 base and 2 bases respectively, with 10 bases between them. The CDR3 sequence is CSVEGGENTDTQYF. The CDR3 DNA reads TGCAGCGTTGAAGGAGGAGAAAACACAGATACGCAGTATTTT.

This clonotype was observed a few times. J is TRBJ2-3 and V is TRBV29-1; tentative D call: TRBD1 (5 bases). Between the trimmed V and J ends, which lost 0 bases and 4 bases, there was a span of 17 bases. This CDR3 spans 16 amino acids. The germline gives CDR1 SQVTM, CDR2 ANQGSEA. The DNA for the CDR3 is TGCAGCGTTGAAGATCGATATAAGGGGTCGGCAGATACGCAGTATTTT. Translation: CSVEDRYKGSADTQYF.

This chain connects TRBV4-3 to TRBJ2-6; D is unresolved. Trimming left V 4 bases short and J 0 bases short, with 13 bases between. The length of the CDR3 is 17 residues. Looked up from germline, CDR1 is LGHNA and CDR2 is YSLEER. The CDR3 region has the DNA TGCGCCAGCAGCCCCTCCCTGGACGGCTCTGGGGCCAACGTCCTGACTTTC. Translation gives CASSPSLDGSGANVLTF.

CDR3 in amino acids: CASSFDSRVHEQFF. The CDR3 nucleotides read TGTGCCAGCAGCTTCGACTCACGGGTCCATGAGCAGTTCTTC. The V call is TRBV7-2, the J call TRBJ2-1, with D uncertain. Looked up from germline, CDR1 is SGHTA and CDR2 is FQGNSA. The CDR3 is 14 residues long. V was trimmed by 3 bases and J by 8 bases, leaving 14 bases between them.

This clonotype showed up many times. V and J are TRBV5-1 and TRBJ2-5; tentatively, D is TRBD1 (5 bases). The CDR3 has 14 residues. V lost 0 bases and J 2 bases, leaving 8 bases between the germline ends. Germline CDR1 SGHRS, CDR2 YFSETQ. CDR3 sequence: CASSLGQSQETQYF. CDR3 sequence (DNA): TGCGCCAGCAGCTTGGGACAGAGTCAAGAGACCCAGTACTTC.